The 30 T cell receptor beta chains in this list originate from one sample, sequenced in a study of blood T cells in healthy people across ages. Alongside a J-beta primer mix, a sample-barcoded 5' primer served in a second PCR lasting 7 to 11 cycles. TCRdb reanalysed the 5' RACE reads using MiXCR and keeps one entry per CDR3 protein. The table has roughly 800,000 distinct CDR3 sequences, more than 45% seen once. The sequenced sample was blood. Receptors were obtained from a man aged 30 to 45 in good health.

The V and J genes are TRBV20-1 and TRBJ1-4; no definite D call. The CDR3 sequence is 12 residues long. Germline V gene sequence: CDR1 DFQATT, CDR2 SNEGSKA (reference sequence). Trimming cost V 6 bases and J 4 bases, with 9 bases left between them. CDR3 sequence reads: CSAWKSNEKLFF. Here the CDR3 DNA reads TGCAGTGCCTGGAAGAGTAATGAAAAACTGTTTTTT.

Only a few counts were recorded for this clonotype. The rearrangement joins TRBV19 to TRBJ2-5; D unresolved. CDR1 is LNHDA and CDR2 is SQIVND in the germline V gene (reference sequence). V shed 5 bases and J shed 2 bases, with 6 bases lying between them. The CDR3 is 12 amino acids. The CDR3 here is CASSSSQETQYF. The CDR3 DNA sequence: TGTGCCAGTAGTTCCTCGCAAGAGACCCAGTACTTC. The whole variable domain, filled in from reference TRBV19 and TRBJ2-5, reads DGGITQSPKYLFRKEGQNVTLSCEQNLNHDAMYWYRQDPGQGLRLIYYSQIVNDFQKGDIAEGYSVSREKKESFPLTVTSAQKNPTAFYLCASSSSQETQYFGPGTRLLVL.

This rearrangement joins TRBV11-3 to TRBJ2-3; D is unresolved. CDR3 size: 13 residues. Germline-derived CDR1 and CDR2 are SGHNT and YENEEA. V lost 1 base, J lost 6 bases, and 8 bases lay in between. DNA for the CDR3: TGTGCCAGCAGCTTAGGCGAGGCGGATACGCAGTATTTT. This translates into CASSLGEADTQYF. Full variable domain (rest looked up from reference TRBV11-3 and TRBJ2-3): EAGVVQSPRYKIIEKKQPVAFWCNPISGHNTLYWYLQNLGQGPELLIRYENEEAVDDSQLPKDRFSAERLKGVDSTLKIQPAELGDSAVYLCASSLGEADTQYFGPGTRLTVL.

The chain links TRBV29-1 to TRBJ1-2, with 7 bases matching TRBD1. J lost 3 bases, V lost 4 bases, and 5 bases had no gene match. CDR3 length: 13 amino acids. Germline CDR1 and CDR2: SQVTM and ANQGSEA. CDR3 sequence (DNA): TGCAGCGTTGGGGCAGGGGGGCACTATGGCTACACCTTC. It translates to CSVGAGGHYGYTF. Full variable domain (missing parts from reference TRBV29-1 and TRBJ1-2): SAVISQKPSRDICQRGTSLTIQCQVDSQVTMMFWYRQQPGQSLTLIATANQGSEATYESGFVIDKFPISRPNLTFSTLTVSNMSPEDSSIYLCSVGAGGHYGYTFGSGTRLTVV.

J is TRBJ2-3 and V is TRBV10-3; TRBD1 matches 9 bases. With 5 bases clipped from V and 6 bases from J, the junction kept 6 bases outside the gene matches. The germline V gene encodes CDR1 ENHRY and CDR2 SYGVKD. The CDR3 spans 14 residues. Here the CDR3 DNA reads TGTGCCATCAGTAAAAGGGACAGGGAGGATACGCAGTATTTT. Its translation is CAISKRDREDTQYF.

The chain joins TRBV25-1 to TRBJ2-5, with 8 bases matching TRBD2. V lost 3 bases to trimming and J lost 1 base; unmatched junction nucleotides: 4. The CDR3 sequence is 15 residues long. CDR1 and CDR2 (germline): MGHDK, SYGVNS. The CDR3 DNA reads TGTGCCAGCAGTGAGCAGCGGGAGTCCCAAGAGACCCAGTACTTC. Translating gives CASSEQRESQETQYF.

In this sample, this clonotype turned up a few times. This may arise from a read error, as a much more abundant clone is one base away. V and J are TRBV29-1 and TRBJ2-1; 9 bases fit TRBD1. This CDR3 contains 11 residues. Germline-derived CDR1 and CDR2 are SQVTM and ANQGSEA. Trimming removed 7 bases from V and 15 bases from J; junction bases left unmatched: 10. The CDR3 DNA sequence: TGCAGCGGTGCTGGGGGACAGGGTCGGTTCTTC. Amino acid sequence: CSGAGGQGRFF.

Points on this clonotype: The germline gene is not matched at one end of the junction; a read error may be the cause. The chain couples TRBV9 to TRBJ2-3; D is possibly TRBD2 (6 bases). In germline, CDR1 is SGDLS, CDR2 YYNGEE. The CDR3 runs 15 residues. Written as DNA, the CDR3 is TGTGCCAGCAGCGTAGAGACTAGTAGCCCAGATACGCGGTATTTT. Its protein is CASSVETSSPDTRYF.

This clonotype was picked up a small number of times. The CDR3 DNA reads TGTGCCAGCAGCGCCCGGCAGTTGTACGAGCAGTACTTC. Translated, it gives CASSARQLYEQYF. The rearrangement links TRBV7-2 to TRBJ2-7; D is unresolved. V lost 5 bases, J lost 4 bases, and 12 bases lay in between. The CDR3 has 13 amino acids. Germline V gene sequence: CDR1 SGHTA, CDR2 FQGNSA.

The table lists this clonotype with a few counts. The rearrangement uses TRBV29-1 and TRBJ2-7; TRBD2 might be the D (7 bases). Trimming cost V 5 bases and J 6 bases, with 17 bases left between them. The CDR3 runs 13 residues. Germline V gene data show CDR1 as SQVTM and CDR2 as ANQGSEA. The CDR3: CSVTLGGGSEQYF. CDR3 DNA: TGCAGCGTTACACTGGGCGGGGGCTCCGAGCAGTACTTC.

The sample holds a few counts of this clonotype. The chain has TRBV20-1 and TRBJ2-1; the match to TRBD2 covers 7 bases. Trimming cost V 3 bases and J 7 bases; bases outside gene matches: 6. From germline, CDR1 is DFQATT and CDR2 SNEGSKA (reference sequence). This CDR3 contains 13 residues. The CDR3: CSASGGSLNEQFF. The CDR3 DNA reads TGCAGTGCTAGCGGGGGGTCTCTTAATGAGCAGTTCTTC.

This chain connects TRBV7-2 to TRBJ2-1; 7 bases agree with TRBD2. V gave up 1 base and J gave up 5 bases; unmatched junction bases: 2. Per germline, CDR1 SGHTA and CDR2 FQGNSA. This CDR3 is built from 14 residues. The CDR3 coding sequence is TGTGCCAGCAGCTTAGTGACTAGCAACAATGAGCAGTTCTTC. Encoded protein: CASSLVTSNNEQFF. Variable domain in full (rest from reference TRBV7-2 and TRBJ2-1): GAGVSQSPSNKVTEKGKDVELRCDPISGHTALYWYRQSLGQGLEFLIYFQGNSAPDKSGLPSDRFSAERTGGSVSTLTIQRTQQEDSAVYLCASSLVTSNNEQFFGPGTRLTVL.

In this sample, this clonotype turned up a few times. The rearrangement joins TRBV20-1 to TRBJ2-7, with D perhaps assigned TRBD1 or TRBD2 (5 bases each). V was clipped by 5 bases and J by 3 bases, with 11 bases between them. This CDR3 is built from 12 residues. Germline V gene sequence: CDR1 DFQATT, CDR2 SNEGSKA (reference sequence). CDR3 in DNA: TGCAGTGCTCCGGGACGGAACTACGAGCAGTACTTC. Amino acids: CSAPGRNYEQYF.

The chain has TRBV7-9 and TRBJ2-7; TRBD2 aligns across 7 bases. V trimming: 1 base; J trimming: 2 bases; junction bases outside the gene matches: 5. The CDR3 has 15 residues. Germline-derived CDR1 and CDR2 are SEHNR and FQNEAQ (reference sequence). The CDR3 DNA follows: TGTGCCAGCAGCTTAGGGACTAGTAGCGCCTACGAGCAGTACTTC. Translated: CASSLGTSSAYEQYF.

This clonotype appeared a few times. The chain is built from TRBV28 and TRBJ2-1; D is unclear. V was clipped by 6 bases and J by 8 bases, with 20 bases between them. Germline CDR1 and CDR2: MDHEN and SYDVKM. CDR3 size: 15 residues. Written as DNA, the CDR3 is TGTGCCAGCAGCGAAAGTTCACCTCTTCGCTATGAGCAGTTCTTC. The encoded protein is CASSESSPLRYEQFF.

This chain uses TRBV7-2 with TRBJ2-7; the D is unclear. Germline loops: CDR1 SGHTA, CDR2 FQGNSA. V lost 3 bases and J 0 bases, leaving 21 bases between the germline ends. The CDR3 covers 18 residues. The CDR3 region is CASSFRESTALSSYEQYF. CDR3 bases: TGTGCCAGCAGCTTTAGAGAGTCCACCGCTTTGAGCTCCTACGAGCAGTACTTC.

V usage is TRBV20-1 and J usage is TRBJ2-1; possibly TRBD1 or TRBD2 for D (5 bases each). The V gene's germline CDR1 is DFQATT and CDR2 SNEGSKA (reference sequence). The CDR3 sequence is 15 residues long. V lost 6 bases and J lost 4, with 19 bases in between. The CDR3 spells CSASKGTPSYNEQFF. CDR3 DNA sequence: TGCAGTGCGAGCAAAGGGACCCCGTCATACAATGAGCAGTTCTTC.

For the CDR3, the DNA is TGTGCCACCGGACAGAACTCCTACGAGCAGTACTTC. Translated, it gives CATGQNSYEQYF. This chain links TRBV28 with TRBJ2-7; weak D call: TRBD1 (6 bases). Germline-derived CDR1 and CDR2 are MDHEN and SYDVKM. Trimming took off 10 bases at V and 0 bases at J, with 10 bases between the two ends. The length of the CDR3 is 12 residues.

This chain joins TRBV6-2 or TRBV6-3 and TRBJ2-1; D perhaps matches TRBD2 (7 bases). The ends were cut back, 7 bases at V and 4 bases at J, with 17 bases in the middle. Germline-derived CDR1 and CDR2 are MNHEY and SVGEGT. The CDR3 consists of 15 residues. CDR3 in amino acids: CASTLGRGPYNEQFF. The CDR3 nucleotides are TGTGCCAGCACCTTGGGGCGGGGGCCATACAATGAGCAGTTCTTC.

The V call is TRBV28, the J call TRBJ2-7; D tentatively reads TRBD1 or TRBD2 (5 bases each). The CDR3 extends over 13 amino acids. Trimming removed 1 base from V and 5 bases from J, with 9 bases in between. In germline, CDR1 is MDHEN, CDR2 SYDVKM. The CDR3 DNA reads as TGTGCCAGCAGTTTATTAGGGACGGACGAGCAGTACTTC. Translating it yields CASSLLGTDEQYF.

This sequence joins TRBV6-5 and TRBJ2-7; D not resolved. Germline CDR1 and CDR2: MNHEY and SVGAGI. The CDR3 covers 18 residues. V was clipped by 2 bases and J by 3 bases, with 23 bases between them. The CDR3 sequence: CASSYTYPSAPYLYEQYF. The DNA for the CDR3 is TGTGCCAGCAGTTACACCTACCCGTCAGCGCCTTACCTCTACGAGCAGTACTTC.

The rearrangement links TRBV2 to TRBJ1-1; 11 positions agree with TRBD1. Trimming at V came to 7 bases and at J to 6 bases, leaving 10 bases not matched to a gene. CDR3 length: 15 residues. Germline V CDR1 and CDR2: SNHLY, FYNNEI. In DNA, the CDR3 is TGTGCCAGCACCCGGCAGGGACAGGGGGTCGCTGAAGCTTTCTTT. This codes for CASTRQGQGVAEAFF.

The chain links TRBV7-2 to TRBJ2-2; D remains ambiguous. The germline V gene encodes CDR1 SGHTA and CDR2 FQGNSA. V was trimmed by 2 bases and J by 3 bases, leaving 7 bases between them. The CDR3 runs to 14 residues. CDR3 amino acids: CASSLIVDTGELFF. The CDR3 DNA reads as TGTGCCAGCAGCTTAATCGTCGACACCGGGGAGCTGTTTTTT.

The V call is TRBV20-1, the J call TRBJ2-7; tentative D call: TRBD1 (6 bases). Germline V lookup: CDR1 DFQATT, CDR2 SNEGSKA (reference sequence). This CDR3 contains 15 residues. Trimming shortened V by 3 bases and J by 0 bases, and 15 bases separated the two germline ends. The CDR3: CSASGTGMRSYEQYF. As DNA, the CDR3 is TGCAGTGCTAGCGGCACAGGGATGCGCTCCTACGAGCAGTACTTC.

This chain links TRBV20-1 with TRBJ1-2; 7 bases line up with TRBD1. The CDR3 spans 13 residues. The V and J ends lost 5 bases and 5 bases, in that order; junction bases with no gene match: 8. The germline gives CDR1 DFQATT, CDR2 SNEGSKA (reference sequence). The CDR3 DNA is TGCAGTGCTCCCGGGACAGTAGGATATGGCTACACCTTC. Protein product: CSAPGTVGYGYTF.

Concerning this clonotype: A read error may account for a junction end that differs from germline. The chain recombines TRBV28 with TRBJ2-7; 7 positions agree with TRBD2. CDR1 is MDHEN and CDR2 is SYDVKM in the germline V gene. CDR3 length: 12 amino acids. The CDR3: CASTSASYERYF. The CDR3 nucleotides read TGTGCCAGTACTAGCGCATCCTACGAGCGGTACTTC.

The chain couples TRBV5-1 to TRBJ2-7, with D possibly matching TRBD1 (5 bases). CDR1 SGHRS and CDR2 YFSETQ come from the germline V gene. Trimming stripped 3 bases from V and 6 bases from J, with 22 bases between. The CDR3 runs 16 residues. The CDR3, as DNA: TGCGCCAGCAGCTCCGAAGAAGGGGTCCTCATAGGCGAGCAGTACTTC. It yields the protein CASSSEEGVLIGEQYF.

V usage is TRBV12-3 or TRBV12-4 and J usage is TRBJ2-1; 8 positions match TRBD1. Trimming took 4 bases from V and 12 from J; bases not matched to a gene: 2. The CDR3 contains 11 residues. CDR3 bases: TGTGCCAGCAGTTCCGGGACAGGGCAGTTCTTC. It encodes CASSSGTGQFF.

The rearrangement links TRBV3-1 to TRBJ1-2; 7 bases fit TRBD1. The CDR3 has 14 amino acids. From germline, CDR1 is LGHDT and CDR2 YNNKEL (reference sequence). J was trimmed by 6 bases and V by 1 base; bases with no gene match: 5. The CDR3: CASSQGFQGDGYTF. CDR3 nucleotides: TGTGCCAGCAGCCAAGGTTTCCAGGGGGATGGCTACACCTTC.

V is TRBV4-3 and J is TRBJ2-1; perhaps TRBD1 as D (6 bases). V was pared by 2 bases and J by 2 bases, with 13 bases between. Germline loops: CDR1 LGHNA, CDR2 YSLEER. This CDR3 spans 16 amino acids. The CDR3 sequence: CASSQLAGATYNEQFF. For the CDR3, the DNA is TGCGCCAGCAGCCAACTTGCAGGGGCCACCTACAATGAGCAGTTCTTC.